Detailed here is one T cell receptor (beta chain). The data were obtained in a study of blood T cell repertoires in COVID-19. This CDR3 is 15 amino acids long. The V and J ends lost 4 bases and 2 bases, in that order; junction bases with no gene match: 3. Germline V lookup: CDR1 SGHNT, CDR2 YENEEA. Some clones are missing from TCRdb's copy, which holds only in-frame ones; the method was immunoSEQ multiplex PCR. This table has about 230,000 clones, 70% to 90% appearing once. This chain links TRBV11-3 with TRBJ2-1, with 9 nucleotides matching TRBD2. Sequenced sample: peripheral blood. This TCR was recovered from a man in his forties or fifties with acute or convalescent COVID-19. The CDR3: CASSSGLAPYNEQFF. As DNA, the CDR3 is TGTGCCAGCAGCTCCGGACTAGCGCCCTACAATGAGCAGTTCTTC. Using reference TRBV11-3 and TRBJ2-1 for the parts outside the CDR3, the full variable domain is EAGVVQSPRYKIIEKKQPVAFWCNPISGHNTLYWYLQNLGQGPELLIRYENEEAVDDSQLPKDRFSAERLKGVDSTLKIQPAELGDSAVYLCASSSGLAPYNEQFFGPGTRLTVL.